A single sample is the source of the 11 T cell receptor beta chains below, sequenced in a study of blood T cells in healthy people across ages. Using a J-beta primer mix together with a sample-barcoded 5' primer, a second PCR was run for roughly 7 to 12 cycles. TCRdb used MiXCR to reprocess the 5' RACE reads, holding one entry per CDR3 protein. The sample holds roughly 1.7 million distinct CDR3 sequences, roughly 30% seen once. Sequencing was carried out using blood. The receptors were sampled from a woman aged 25 to 45 in good health.

The rearrangement links TRBV6-1 to TRBJ2-7; no definite D call. V was pared by 1 base and J by 0 bases, with 10 bases between. In germline, CDR1 is MNHNS, CDR2 SASEGT. The CDR3 contains 15 residues. The CDR3 spells CASSEGHLSSYEQYF. CDR3 in DNA: TGTGCCAGCAGTGAAGGACACCTGAGCTCCTACGAGCAGTACTTC.

The gene calls are TRBV7-9 and TRBJ1-4; a weak D match, TRBD1 (5 bases). Germline values: CDR1 SEHNR, CDR2 FQNEAQ (reference sequence). The CDR3 consists of 14 residues. V lost 8 bases and J 6 bases, leaving 16 bases between the germline ends. The DNA for the CDR3 is TGTGCCAGCGGAGGAAGTGGAGGGGATGAAAAACTGTTTTTT. It encodes CASGGSGGDEKLFF.

The sample holds a few counts of this clonotype. CDR3 amino acids: CATKGDLPPYEQYF. DNA for the CDR3: TGTGCCACCAAGGGGGACTTACCCCCCTACGAGCAGTACTTC. This chain connects TRBV28 to TRBJ2-7; the D call may be TRBD1 or TRBD2 (6 bases each). The CDR3 is 14 residues long. CDR1 is MDHEN, CDR2 SYDVKM, per germline. V was shortened by 10 bases and J by 2 bases, with 18 bases between the two germline ends. The entire variable domain, with the rest obtained from reference TRBV28 and TRBJ2-7, is as follows: DVKVTQSSRYLVKRTGEKVFLECVQDMDHENMFWYRQDPGLGLRLIYFSYDVKMKEKGDIPEGYSVSREKKERFSLILESASTNQTSMYLCATKGDLPPYEQYFGPGTRLTVT.

This chain's CDR3 is CASSALDRGQTQYF. In DNA, the CDR3 is TGTGCCAGCAGTGCCCTGGACAGGGGTCAGACCCAGTACTTC. The chain links TRBV2 to TRBJ2-5; TRBD1 agrees at 9 bases. V lost 4 bases to trimming and J lost 6 bases; unmatched junction nucleotides: 6. Germline V gene lookup returns CDR1 SNHLY and CDR2 FYNNEI. The CDR3 has 14 amino acids. Using reference TRBV2 and TRBJ2-5 for the parts outside the CDR3, the full variable domain is EPEVTQTPSHQVTQMGQEVILRCVPISNHLYFYWYRQILGQKVEFLVSFYNNEISEKSEIFDDQFSVERPDGSNFTLKIRSTKLEDSAMYFCASSALDRGQTQYFGPGTRLLVL.

This clonotype was seen only a few times. This rearrangement joins TRBV27 to TRBJ2-4; possible D gene TRBD2, 5 bases. The CDR3 covers 15 residues. V was shortened by 5 bases and J by 3 bases, with 14 bases between the two germline ends. Germline lookup yields CDR1 MNHEY and CDR2 SMNVEV (reference sequence). For the CDR3, the DNA is TGTGCCAGCAGTACGGAATGGGGAGTCAAAAACATTCAGTACTTC. This translates into CASSTEWGVKNIQYF.

On this clonotype: The germline gene is not matched at one end of the junction; a read error may be the cause. The rearrangement links TRBV7-8 to TRBJ2-4; D unresolved. Germline assignment: CDR1 SGHVS and CDR2 FQNEAQ. The CDR3 has 14 residues. The CDR3 spells CACSLFESRNIQYF. The CDR3 region has the DNA TGTGCCTGCAGCTTATTCGAGAGTAGAAACATTCAGTACTTC.

This clonotype was observed a handful of times. The genes are TRBV7-6 and TRBJ2-7; 8 bases match TRBD2. The CDR3 length is 16 residues. The trim removed 2 bases at V and 2 bases at J, leaving 8 bases unmatched. The V gene's germline CDR1 is SGHVS and CDR2 FNYEAQ. Written as DNA, the CDR3 is TGTGCCAGCAGCTTAAGGGCCGGGGGACTAGCCTACGAGCAGTACTTC. Protein sequence: CASSLRAGGLAYEQYF.

The genes are TRBV30 and TRBJ2-1; unclear D gene. The CDR3 covers 12 residues. The germline CDR1 and CDR2 sequences are GTSNPN and SVGIG (reference sequence). Trimming pared 3 bases from V and 6 bases from J, leaving 9 bases between. The CDR3 sequence is CAWRPYCNEQFF. In DNA form, the CDR3 reads TGTGCCTGGAGGCCATATTGCAATGAGCAGTTCTTC.

This clonotype was counted a few times. This sequence joins TRBV5-1 and TRBJ2-5; 7 nucleotides align to TRBD1. This CDR3 has 14 amino acids. CDR1 and CDR2 (germline): SGHRS, YFSETQ. Losses at the gene ends were 4 bases for V and 4 bases for J; bases not matched to a gene: 7. CDR3 nucleotide sequence: TGCGCCAGCAGCCGCACAGGGGATGCAGAGACCCAGTACTTC. This translates into CASSRTGDAETQYF.

The chain combines TRBV24-1 with TRBJ2-2, with a tentative D call TRBD1 (6 bases). The germline V gene encodes CDR1 KGHDR and CDR2 SFDVKD. The CDR3 is 15 residues long. Trimming cost V 9 bases and J 1 base, with 14 bases left between them. The CDR3 sequence is CATSSGTMNTGELFF. CDR3 DNA: TGTGCCACCTCTTCCGGGACAATGAACACCGGGGAGCTGTTTTTT.

The chain employs TRBV30 and TRBJ1-2, with D perhaps TRBD1 (5 bases). Trimming left V 4 bases short and J 5 bases short, with 17 bases between. This CDR3 has 14 amino acids. The germline V gene encodes CDR1 GTSNPN and CDR2 SVGIG (reference sequence). CDR3 region: CAWTDRQNDYGYTF. The CDR3 DNA sequence: TGTGCCTGGACGGACCGACAGAATGATTATGGCTACACCTTC.